The clone carrying this T cell receptor (beta chain) was seen a few times. The antigen remains unidentified. V was clipped by 2 bases and J by 3 bases, with 19 bases between them. The germline V gene has CDR1 MGHRA and CDR2 YSYEKL. The CDR3 is made up of 18 amino acids. TCRdb re-analysed the reads in MiXCR, keeping a single row per CDR3 protein. The repertoire consists of 60,000 to 65,000 distinct CDR3 sequences, with around 20% occurring once and the leading ten covering about 2%. The data originate from a study of lung T cells in sarcoidosis with Löfgren's syndrome. Study at large: Sarcoidosis features CD4+ T cell accumulation in bronchoalveolar lavage fluid.

Overall study findings and caveats: In alpha-beta pairs, TRAV12-1 favored TRBV2, and their CDR3s were homologous. Shared TRAV12-1 and TRBV2 CDR3 motifs were reported across several patients.

V and J are TRBV4-1 and TRBJ2-2; D may correspond to TRBD1 or TRBD2 (6 bases each). This TCR was recovered from a human donor with sarcoidosis (Löfgren's syndrome or another form), or a control subject (not recorded which). The material sequenced was CD4+ T cells from PBMCs. The CDR3 coding sequence is TGCGCCAGCAGCCAACTAGCCCAGACAGGCGGGGACACCGGGGAGCTGTTTTTT. Translation gives CASSQLAQTGGDTGELFF.